What follows are 7 T cell receptor beta chains derived from one specimen sequenced in a study of T cells in narcolepsy. Sequencing used immunoSEQ multiplex PCR; TCRdb keeps in-frame clones, though not all of them. The sample has 30,000 to 45,000 clones; under 85% are singletons. Material: CD45RA- memory CD4+ T cells from PBMCs. These receptor sequences come from a human donor with narcolepsy.

This chain uses TRBV9 with TRBJ1-1; D remains unclear. The germline V gene encodes CDR1 SGDLS and CDR2 YYNGEE. The ends were cut back, 0 bases at V and 1 base at J, with 10 bases in the middle. The CDR3 runs to 15 residues. This CDR3 is CASSVGSLGNTEAFF. The CDR3 coding sequence is TGTGCCAGCAGCGTAGGTTCACTGGGGAACACTGAAGCTTTCTTT.

The genes are TRBV18 and TRBJ2-4; 8 bases line up with TRBD1. The CDR3 contains 15 residues. Germline CDR1 and CDR2: KGHSH and LQKENI. Trimming cost V 1 base and J 9 bases; bases outside gene matches: 8. The CDR3 coding sequence is TGTGCCAGCTCACCACGAGGCCACCAGGGGGCCATTCAGTACTTC. Its protein is CASSPRGHQGAIQYF.

This chain connects TRBV19 to TRBJ1-6; the D gene is possibly TRBD1 (6 bases). The length of the CDR3 is 19 residues. Trimming stripped 6 bases from V and 0 bases from J, with 21 bases between. Germline CDR1 reads LNHDA; CDR2 reads SQIVND (reference sequence). CDR3 protein: CASREPRAGASSYNSPLHF. CDR3 nucleotides: TGTGCCAGTAGAGAACCTAGAGCGGGGGCCAGCTCCTATAATTCACCCCTCCACTTT.

This sequence joins TRBV7-2 and TRBJ2-2, with TRBD1 as a possible D gene (6 bases). Germline V CDR1 and CDR2: SGHTA, FQGNSA. The ends were cut back, 2 bases at V and 1 base at J, with 8 bases in the middle. The CDR3 totals 15 residues. For the CDR3, the DNA is TGTGCCAGCAGCTTACGGACAGTGAACACCGGGGAGCTGTTTTTT. Translating gives CASSLRTVNTGELFF. Complete variable domain (other parts from reference TRBV7-2 and TRBJ2-2): GAGVSQSPSNKVTEKGKDVELRCDPISGHTALYWYRQSLGQGLEFLIYFQGNSAPDKSGLPSDRFSAERTGGSVSTLTIQRTQQEDSAVYLCASSLRTVNTGELFFGEGSRLTVL.

This chain links TRBV19 with TRBJ1-5; D unresolved. V lost 8 bases and J 3 bases, leaving 11 bases between the germline ends. CDR3 length: 13 residues. From germline, CDR1 is LNHDA and CDR2 SQIVND (reference sequence). The DNA for the CDR3 is TGTGCCAGTTCGCAGGCTAACAATCAGCCCCAGCATTTT. Its translation: CASSQANNQPQHF.

This clone has a single count. V gene TRBV2 combines with J gene TRBJ1-2; 7 bases are a match to TRBD1. J was trimmed by 10 bases and V by 4 bases; bases with no gene match: 6. The length of the CDR3 is 12 residues. Germline values: CDR1 SNHLY, CDR2 FYNNEI. CDR3 residues: CASSVRQGSYTF. In nucleotides, the CDR3 is TGTGCCAGCAGTGTCAGACAGGGTTCCTACACCTTC.

The CDR3 nucleotides are TGTGCCAGCAGCTTCGCTACCGGGAGACAAGAGACCCAGTACTTC. Protein: CASSFATGRQETQYF. V usage is TRBV11-3 and J usage is TRBJ2-5; tentatively, D is TRBD2 (6 bases). The CDR3 totals 15 residues. Trimming took 3 bases from V and 2 from J, leaving 13 bases between them. Germline assignment: CDR1 SGHNT and CDR2 YENEEA.